This entry lists 32 T cell receptor beta chains sequenced from one sample in a study of control samples from healthy donors and cancer patients. Sequencing used immunoSEQ multiplex PCR; TCRdb keeps in-frame clones, though not all of them. The sample includes fewer than 200,000 clones. Sequencing was done on a sample of blood. All receptors come from a woman aged 25 to 39 in good health.

The chain has TRBV5-4 and TRBJ2-7, with 7 bases aligning to TRBD1. The trim removed 4 bases at V and 3 bases at J, leaving 7 bases unmatched. The germline V gene has CDR1 SGHNT and CDR2 YYREEE (reference sequence). The CDR3 has 14 amino acids. The CDR3 nucleotides are TGTGCCAGCAGCCGACCAGGGGGACACTACGAGCAGTACTTC. Protein sequence: CASSRPGGHYEQYF.

This chain uses TRBV2 with TRBJ2-7; D gene uncertain. Germline lookup yields CDR1 SNHLY and CDR2 FYNNEI. V was cut by 3 bases and J by 4 bases, with 10 bases left in between. The CDR3 covers 13 residues. CDR3 protein: CASSDAGRYEQYF. The CDR3 bases are TGTGCCAGCAGTGACGCCGGACGTTACGAGCAGTACTTC. Variable domain in full (rest from reference TRBV2 and TRBJ2-7): EPEVTQTPSHQVTQMGQEVILRCVPISNHLYFYWYRQILGQKVEFLVSFYNNEISEKSEIFDDQFSVERPDGSNFTLKIRSTKLEDSAMYFCASSDAGRYEQYFGPGTRLTVT.

This chain connects TRBV30 to TRBJ2-2, with D possibly called TRBD1 or TRBD2 (6 bases each). Germline values: CDR1 GTSNPN, CDR2 SVGIG (reference sequence). This CDR3 is built from 15 residues. The V end lost 1 base, the J end lost 5 bases, and 14 bases lay between the germline ends. CDR3 loop: CAWSAVTGRTGELFF. The CDR3, as DNA: TGTGCCTGGAGTGCGGTAACAGGGAGGACCGGGGAGCTGTTTTTT. Looking up the rest from reference TRBV30 and TRBJ2-2 gives the full variable domain: SQTIHQWPATLVQPVGSPLSLECTVEGTSNPNLYWYRQAAGRGLQLLFYSVGIGQISSEVPQNLSASRPQDRQFILSSKKLLLSDSGFYLCAWSAVTGRTGELFFGEGSRLTVL.

The rearrangement uses TRBV28 and TRBJ2-7; maybe TRBD2 (5 bases). Looked up from germline, CDR1 is MDHEN and CDR2 is SYDVKM. This CDR3 contains 14 residues. V was pared by 5 bases and J by 2 bases, with 13 bases between. CDR3 residues: CASSPGSPPYEQYF. In DNA, the CDR3 is TGTGCCAGCAGTCCGGGGTCTCCGCCCTACGAGCAGTACTTC.

J is TRBJ1-1 and V is TRBV29-1, with D hard to call. Germline V gives CDR1 SQVTM, CDR2 ANQGSEA. V lost 2 bases and J 4 bases, leaving 14 bases between the germline ends. This CDR3 has 14 residues. Here the CDR3 reads CSVETWGGGTEAFF. In DNA form, the CDR3 reads TGCAGCGTTGAAACTTGGGGAGGTGGCACTGAAGCTTTCTTT.

The rearrangement links TRBV7-3 to TRBJ1-2; 7 bases are a match to TRBD1. The germline CDR1 and CDR2 sequences are SGHTA and FQGTGA. The CDR3 is 15 residues long. V shed 2 bases and J 7 bases; nucleotides not matched to a gene: 10. The CDR3 nucleotides are TGTGCCAGCAGCTTAGGGATGCGGACAGGCGGTGGCTACACCTTC. It translates to CASSLGMRTGGGYTF.

The rearrangement uses TRBV7-2 and TRBJ1-1; unclear D gene. V was pared by 9 bases and J by 1 base, with 9 bases between. CDR3 length: 12 residues. Germline V CDR1 and CDR2: SGHTA, FQGNSA. The CDR3 DNA follows: TGTGCCAGTGGGTCCGGGAACACTGAAGCTTTCTTT. Amino acids: CASGSGNTEAFF.

The chain carries TRBV24-1 and TRBJ2-7; no reliable D call. Germline V lookup: CDR1 KGHDR, CDR2 SFDVKD. The V end was cut by 0 bases, the J end by 4 bases, with 6 bases between. CDR3 length: 13 amino acids. The CDR3 spells CATSDLRAYEQYF. CDR3 DNA: TGTGCCACCAGTGATTTGAGGGCGTACGAGCAGTACTTC.

The genes are TRBV24-1 and TRBJ1-1; no clear D. Germline assignment: CDR1 KGHDR and CDR2 SFDVKD. This CDR3 has 14 amino acids. V dropped 7 bases and J dropped 0 bases, with 11 bases sitting between them. Here the CDR3 reads CATRQGSMNTEAFF. The CDR3 DNA is TGTGCCACCAGACAAGGCAGTATGAACACTGAAGCTTTCTTT.

The V gene is TRBV3-1 (or the pseudogene TRBV3-2), the J gene TRBJ2-1; 9 bases match TRBD2. The CDR3 loop spans 14 amino acids. Germline V gene data show CDR1 as LGHDT and CDR2 as YNNKEL (reference sequence). V shed 4 bases, J shed 4 bases, and the junction held 2 bases outside the gene matches. This CDR3 reads CASSPREGYNEQFF. The CDR3 DNA is TGTGCCAGCAGCCCGCGGGAGGGGTACAATGAGCAGTTCTTC.

The chain combines TRBV12-3 or TRBV12-4 with TRBJ1-1; perhaps TRBD1 as D (5 bases). CDR3 length: 13 amino acids. Trimming shortened V by 8 bases and J by 4 bases, and 14 bases separated the two germline ends. In nucleotides, the CDR3 is TGTGCCAGCGGGACGGTTTCGGTCACTGAAGCTTTCTTT. Amino acid sequence: CASGTVSVTEAFF.

The chain combines TRBV28 with TRBJ1-2; 9 positions match TRBD1. Germline assignment: CDR1 MDHEN and CDR2 SYDVKM. V trimming: 3 bases; J trimming: 5 bases; junction bases outside the gene matches: 4. The CDR3 covers 14 residues. Here the CDR3 DNA reads TGTGCCAGCAGTTTGTCGGACAGGGGTTATGGCTACACCTTC. The encoded protein is CASSLSDRGYGYTF.

V usage is TRBV5-4 and J usage is TRBJ1-6; D gene uncertain. Germline CDR1 and CDR2: SGHNT and YYREEE (reference sequence). The CDR3 length is 15 residues. The V and J ends lost 0 bases and 0 bases respectively, with 4 bases between them. The CDR3 region has the DNA TGTGCCAGCAGCTTGGCCCACTCCTATAATTCACCCCTCCACTTT. Translating gives CASSLAHSYNSPLHF.

The gene calls are TRBV27 and TRBJ1-1; 8 positions agree with TRBD1. The CDR3 is 21 residues long. CDR1 is MNHEY, CDR2 SMNVEV, per germline (reference sequence). After removal of 4 bases from V and 7 bases from J, the junction contained 29 bases not matched to a gene. The CDR3 reads CASSSDGGFGTTDRDPLEAFF. For the CDR3, the DNA is TGTGCCAGCAGTTCAGATGGGGGCTTTGGGACCACGGACAGGGACCCCCTTGAAGCTTTCTTT.

The rearrangement uses TRBV5-6 and TRBJ1-2; the D gene is possibly TRBD1 (5 bases). CDR1 and CDR2 (germline): SGHDT, YYEEEE. Trimming shortened V by 2 bases and J by 8 bases, and 22 bases separated the two germline ends. The length of the CDR3 is 16 residues. The CDR3 here is CASSLAPRAGSVGYTF. As DNA, the CDR3 is TGTGCCAGCAGCTTAGCCCCGCGTGCAGGGTCTGTGGGCTACACCTTC.

The J gene is TRBJ1-2, the V gene TRBV6-2 or TRBV6-3; TRBD1 matches at 7 bases. Trimming at V came to 4 bases and at J to 5 bases, leaving 7 bases not matched to a gene. Looked up from germline, CDR1 is MNHEY and CDR2 is SVGEGT. The CDR3 has 14 residues. CDR3 amino acids: CASSSTGTAYGYTF. The CDR3 region has the DNA TGTGCCAGCAGTTCCACCGGGACAGCATATGGCTACACCTTC.

V is TRBV20-1 and J is TRBJ2-1; 7 bases are a match to TRBD2. Germline loops: CDR1 DFQATT, CDR2 SNEGSKA (reference sequence). The CDR3 sequence is 11 residues long. Losses at the gene ends were 3 bases for V and 15 bases for J; bases not matched to a gene: 8. The CDR3 DNA sequence: TGCAGTGCTAGTAGCGGGCGCCTAGGGTTCTTC. This sequence encodes CSASSGRLGFF.

The rearrangement links TRBV7-6 to TRBJ1-4; TRBD1 might be the D (5 bases). Looked up from germline, CDR1 is SGHVS and CDR2 is FNYEAQ. V gave up 3 bases and J gave up 8 bases, with 13 bases separating them. The CDR3 totals 14 residues. This chain's CDR3 is CASSLSRVGEKLFF. CDR3 coding DNA: TGTGCCAGCAGCTTGAGCAGGGTAGGGGAAAAACTGTTTTTT.

The gene calls are TRBV6-5 and TRBJ1-3; possibly TRBD1 for D (5 bases). V was clipped by 2 bases and J by 3 bases, with 14 bases between them. Germline loops: CDR1 MNHEY, CDR2 SVGAGI. The CDR3 extends over 16 amino acids. The CDR3 loop reads CASSYRYPGGGNTIYF. CDR3 coding DNA: TGTGCCAGCAGTTACCGTTACCCGGGGGGTGGAAACACCATATATTTT.

The chain uses TRBV7-8 and TRBJ1-2, with 9 nucleotides matching TRBD1. V dropped 2 bases and J dropped 3; count of bases not matched to a gene: 13. Germline V lookup: CDR1 SGHVS, CDR2 FQNEAQ. CDR3 size: 18 residues. CDR3 residues: CASSLSVDRGDSHYGYTF. DNA of the CDR3: TGTGCCAGCAGCTTATCGGTGGACAGGGGTGATTCTCACTATGGCTACACCTTC. Combining the CDR3 with reference TRBV7-8 and TRBJ1-2 gives the whole variable domain GAGVSQSPRYKVAKRGQDVALRCDPISGHVSLFWYQQALGQGPEFLTYFQNEAQLDKSGLPSDRFFAERPEGSVSTLKIQRTQQEDSAVYLCASSLSVDRGDSHYGYTFGSGTRLTVV.

The chain joins TRBV18 to TRBJ2-5; D is uncertain. V was pared by 4 bases and J by 5 bases, with 8 bases between. This CDR3 has 12 amino acids. Looked up from germline, CDR1 is KGHSH and CDR2 is LQKENI. CDR3 sequence reads: CASSLSTETQYF. CDR3 sequence (DNA): TGTGCCAGCTCACTTTCCACGGAGACCCAGTACTTC.

The chain recombines TRBV5-1 with TRBJ1-5; 8 positions match TRBD1. The ends lost 0 bases at V and 6 bases at J; junction bases unmatched: 8. Germline CDR1 reads SGHRS; CDR2 reads YFSETQ. CDR3 size: 16 residues. CDR3 DNA: TGCGCCAGCAGCTTGGATGGACAGGGAAGGGGTCAGCCCCAGCATTTT. This sequence encodes CASSLDGQGRGQPQHF.

CDR3 sequence: CASSPVGGDIQYF. The CDR3 DNA is TGTGCCAGCAGCCCAGTGGGCGGGGACATTCAGTACTTC. The V and J genes are TRBV7-6 and TRBJ2-4, with a tentative D call TRBD2 (6 bases). Germline V lookup: CDR1 SGHVS, CDR2 FNYEAQ. The V and J ends lost 5 bases and 8 bases respectively, with 13 bases between them. The CDR3 loop spans 13 amino acids.

J is TRBJ2-5 and V is TRBV15; TRBD1 matches 7 bases. The CDR3 spans 13 residues. Germline loops: CDR1 LNHNV, CDR2 YYDKDF (reference sequence). Trimming took 8 bases from V and 3 from J; bases not matched to a gene: 6. The DNA of the CDR3 is TGTGCCACCCGAGGGACAGTAGAAGAGACCCAGTACTTC. Its protein is CATRGTVEETQYF.

The rearrangement links TRBV28 to TRBJ1-2, with TRBD1 matching over 7 bases. V gave up 10 bases and J gave up 5 bases; unmatched junction bases: 10. The CDR3 is made up of 13 amino acids. Germline loops: CDR1 MDHEN, CDR2 SYDVKM. In DNA, the CDR3 is TGTGCCACCCTAAGGGGGCTAGGGTATGGCTACACCTTC. Protein product: CATLRGLGYGYTF.

The CDR3 region has the DNA TGCGCCAGCAGCCAAAACTGGATTGGAAACACCATATATTTT. Protein product: CASSQNWIGNTIYF. J is TRBJ1-3 and V is TRBV4-1; unclear D gene. The CDR3 has 14 residues. V gave up 2 bases and J gave up 3 bases, with 8 bases separating them. CDR1 is MGHRA and CDR2 is YSYEKL in the germline V gene.

The CDR3 bases are TGTGCCAGCAGTACTGACGCGGACGAGCAGTACTTC. It encodes CASSTDADEQYF. The chain recombines TRBV27 with TRBJ2-7; D remains unclear. Germline V gene data show CDR1 as MNHEY and CDR2 as SMNVEV (reference sequence). The CDR3 has 12 residues. Trimming stripped 5 bases from V and 5 bases from J, with 10 bases between.

The V gene is TRBV2, the J gene TRBJ1-1; 8 bases align to TRBD1. V gave up 7 bases and J gave up 5 bases; unmatched junction bases: 9. CDR3 length: 14 amino acids. Germline loops: CDR1 SNHLY, CDR2 FYNNEI. The chain's CDR3 is CASTRTGRLTEAFF. Written as DNA, the CDR3 is TGTGCCAGCACAAGGACAGGGAGATTAACTGAAGCTTTCTTT.

The CDR3 reads CASSFSSAGSYGYTF. In nucleotides, the CDR3 is TGTGCCAGCAGTTTCTCGAGCGCAGGGAGCTATGGCTACACCTTC. The chain couples TRBV6-5 to TRBJ1-2; maybe TRBD1 (5 bases). Germline V gene sequence: CDR1 MNHEY, CDR2 SVGAGI. The CDR3 spans 15 residues. The V gene lost 4 bases and the J gene lost 4 bases, with 16 bases spanning the gap.

The chain employs TRBV10-3 and TRBJ1-1; D is uncertain. This CDR3 is built from 13 residues. The germline gives CDR1 ENHRY, CDR2 SYGVKD. Trimming took 3 bases from V and 5 from J, leaving 10 bases between them. The CDR3 DNA is TGTGCCATCAGTGAATACAGCGGGACTGAAGCTTTCTTT. Encoded protein: CAISEYSGTEAFF.

The J gene is TRBJ1-1, the V gene TRBV4-1; D might be TRBD1 (6 bases). CDR3 length equals 14 residues. V lost 1 base and J 5 bases, leaving 11 bases between the germline ends. CDR1 and CDR2 (germline): MGHRA, YSYEKL. The CDR3 here is CASSQGARGTEAFF. The CDR3 coding sequence is TGCGCCAGCAGCCAAGGCGCCAGGGGAACTGAAGCTTTCTTT.

The gene calls are TRBV3-1 (or the pseudogene TRBV3-2) and TRBJ2-7, with no clear D. Trimming removed 1 base at V and 2 bases at J, with 6 bases between. Germline assignment: CDR1 LGHDT and CDR2 YNNKEL (reference sequence). The length of the CDR3 is 13 residues. The CDR3 nucleotides are TGTGCCAGCAGCCAAGCACCCGCCTACGAGCAGTACTTC. This gives the protein CASSQAPAYEQYF.